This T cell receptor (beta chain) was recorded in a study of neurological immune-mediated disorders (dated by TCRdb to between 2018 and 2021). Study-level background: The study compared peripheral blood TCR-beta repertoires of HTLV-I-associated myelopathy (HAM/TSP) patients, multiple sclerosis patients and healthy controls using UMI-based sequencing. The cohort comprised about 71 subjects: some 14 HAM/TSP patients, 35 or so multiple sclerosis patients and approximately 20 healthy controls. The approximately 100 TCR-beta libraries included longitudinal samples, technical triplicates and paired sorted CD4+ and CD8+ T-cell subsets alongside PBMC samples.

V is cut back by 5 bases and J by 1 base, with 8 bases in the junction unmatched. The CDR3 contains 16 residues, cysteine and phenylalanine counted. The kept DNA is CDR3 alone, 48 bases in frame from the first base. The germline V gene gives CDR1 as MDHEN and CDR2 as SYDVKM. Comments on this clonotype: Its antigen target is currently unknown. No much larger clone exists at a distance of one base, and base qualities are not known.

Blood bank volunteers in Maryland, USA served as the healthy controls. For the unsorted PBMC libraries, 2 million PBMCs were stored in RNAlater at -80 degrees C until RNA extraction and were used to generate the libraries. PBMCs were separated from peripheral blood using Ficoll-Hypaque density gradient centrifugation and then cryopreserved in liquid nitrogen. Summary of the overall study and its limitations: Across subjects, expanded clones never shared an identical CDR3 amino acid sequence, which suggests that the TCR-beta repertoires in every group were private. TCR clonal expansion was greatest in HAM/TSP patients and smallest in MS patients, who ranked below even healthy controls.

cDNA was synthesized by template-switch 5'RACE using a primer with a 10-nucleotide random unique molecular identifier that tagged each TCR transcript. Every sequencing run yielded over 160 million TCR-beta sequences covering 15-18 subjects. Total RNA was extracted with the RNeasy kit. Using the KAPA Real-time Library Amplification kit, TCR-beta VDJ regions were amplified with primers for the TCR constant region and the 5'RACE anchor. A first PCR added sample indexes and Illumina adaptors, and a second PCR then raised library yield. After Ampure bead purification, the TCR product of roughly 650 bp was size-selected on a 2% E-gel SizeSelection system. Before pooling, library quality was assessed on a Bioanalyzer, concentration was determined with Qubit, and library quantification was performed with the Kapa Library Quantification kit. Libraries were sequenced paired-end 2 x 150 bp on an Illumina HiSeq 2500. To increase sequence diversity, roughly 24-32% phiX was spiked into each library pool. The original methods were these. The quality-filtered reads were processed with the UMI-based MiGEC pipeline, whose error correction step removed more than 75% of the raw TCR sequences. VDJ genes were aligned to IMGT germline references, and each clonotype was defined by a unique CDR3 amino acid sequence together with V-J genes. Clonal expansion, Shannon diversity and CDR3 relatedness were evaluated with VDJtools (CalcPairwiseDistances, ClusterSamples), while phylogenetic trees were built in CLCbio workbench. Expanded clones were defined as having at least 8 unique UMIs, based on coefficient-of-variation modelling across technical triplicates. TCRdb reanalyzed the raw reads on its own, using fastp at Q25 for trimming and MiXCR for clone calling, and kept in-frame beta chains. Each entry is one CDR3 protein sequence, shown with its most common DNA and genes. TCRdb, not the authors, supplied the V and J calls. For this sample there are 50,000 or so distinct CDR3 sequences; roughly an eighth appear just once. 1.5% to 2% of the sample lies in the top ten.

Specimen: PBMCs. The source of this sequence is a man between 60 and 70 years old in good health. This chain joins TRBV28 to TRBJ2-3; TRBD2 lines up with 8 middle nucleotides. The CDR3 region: CASSSPAREGTDTQYF. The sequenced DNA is TGTGCCAGCAGTAGCCCTGCGCGGGAGGGCACAGATACGCAGTATTTT. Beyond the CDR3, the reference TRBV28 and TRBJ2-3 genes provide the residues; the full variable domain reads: DVKVTQSSRYLVKRTGEKVFLECVQDMDHENMFWYRQDPGLGLRLIYFSYDVKMKEKGDIPEGYSVSREKKERFSLILESASTNQTSMYLCASSSPAREGTDTQYFGPGTRLTVL.